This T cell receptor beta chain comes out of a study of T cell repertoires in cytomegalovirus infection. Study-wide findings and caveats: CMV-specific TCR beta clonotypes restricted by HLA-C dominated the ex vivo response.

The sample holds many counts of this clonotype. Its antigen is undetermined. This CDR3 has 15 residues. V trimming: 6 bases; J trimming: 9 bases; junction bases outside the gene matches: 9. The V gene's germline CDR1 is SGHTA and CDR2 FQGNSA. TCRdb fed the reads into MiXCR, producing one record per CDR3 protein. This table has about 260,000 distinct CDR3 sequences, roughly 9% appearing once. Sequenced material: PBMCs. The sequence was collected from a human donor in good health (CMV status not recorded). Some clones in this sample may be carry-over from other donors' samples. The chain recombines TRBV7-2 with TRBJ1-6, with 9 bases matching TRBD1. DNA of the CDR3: TGTGCCAGCAGGACAGGGACAGGGCTGTTTTCACCCCTCCACTTT. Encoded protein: CASRTGTGLFSPLHF. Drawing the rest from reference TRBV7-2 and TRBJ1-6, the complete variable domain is GAGVSQSPSNKVTEKGKDVELRCDPISGHTALYWYRQSLGQGLEFLIYFQGNSAPDKSGLPSDRFSAERTGGSVSTLTIQRTQQEDSAVYLCASRTGTGLFSPLHFGNGTRLTVT.